The 15 T cell receptor beta chains below all came from one sample that was sequenced in a study of blood T cells in healthy people across ages. With a J-beta primer mix and a sample-barcoded 5' primer, a second PCR ran 7 to 11 cycles. MiXCR, run by TCRdb on the 5' RACE reads, gives a single entry per CDR3 protein. The table records about 650,000 distinct CDR3 sequences, about 32% of them present only once. The sample consisted of blood. Receptor source: a woman aged 80 or over in good health.

V is TRBV7-2 and J is TRBJ2-7, with 9 positions matching TRBD1. There are 13 residues in the CDR3. Looked up from germline, CDR1 is SGHTA and CDR2 is FQGNSA. The V and J ends lost 10 bases and 5 bases, in that order; junction bases with no gene match: 9. CDR3 in DNA: TGTGCCACCAGTGGACAGGGGCTCGACGAGCAGTACTTC. Its translation is CATSGQGLDEQYF.

The chain links TRBV11-2 to TRBJ2-1; D is perhaps TRBD2 (5 bases). Near its end, the DNA agrees better with TRBJ2-7, so the J call may be wrong. CDR3 length: 18 amino acids. The germline V gene encodes CDR1 SGHAT and CDR2 FQNNGV. In DNA, the CDR3 is TGTGCCAGCAGCTTACGTGTCGCGGGTACCAGCTCCTACAATGAGCAGTACTTC. Amino acids: CASSLRVAGTSSYNEQYF.

The V and J genes are TRBV5-6 and TRBJ2-7, with D perhaps matching TRBD1 (6 bases). V was cut by 3 bases and J by 1 base, with 14 bases left in between. The CDR3 is made up of 15 amino acids. CDR1 is SGHDT, CDR2 YYEEEE, per germline. CDR3 loop: CASSSRDTVSYEQYF. CDR3 coding DNA: TGTGCCAGCAGCTCCCGGGACACCGTTTCCTACGAGCAGTACTTC.

The chain recombines TRBV5-1 with TRBJ2-5; D may be TRBD1 or TRBD2 (7 bases each). Germline V CDR1 and CDR2: SGHRS, YFSETQ. The CDR3 length is 16 residues. With 1 base removed from V and 2 bases from J, the gap between germline ends came to 15 bases. For the CDR3, the DNA is TGCGCCAGCAGCTTGAGCGGGACAGTGATACAAGAGACCCAGTACTTC. It is translated as CASSLSGTVIQETQYF.

The chain joins TRBV7-2 to TRBJ1-2; D unclear. The CDR3 spans 14 residues. The germline V gene encodes CDR1 SGHTA and CDR2 FQGNSA. With 4 bases removed from V and 6 bases from J, the gap between germline ends came to 15 bases. The CDR3 coding sequence is TGTGCCAGCAGCTCGAACGGGTGGTCGGATGGCTACACCTTC. Its protein product is CASSSNGWSDGYTF.

Concerning this clonotype: A much bigger clone sits one base away, suggesting this may be a read error. This likely comes from a read error, as the CDR3 has no conserved phenylalanine or tryptophan at its end. The chain combines TRBV30 with TRBJ2-3; 10 bases are shared with TRBD2. The V gene end was trimmed by 0 bases and the J gene end by 4 bases; junction bases not matched to a gene: 7. The CDR3 covers 16 residues. CDR1 and CDR2 (germline): GTSNPN, SVGIG (reference sequence). Here the CDR3 DNA reads TGTGCCTGGAGTGTCAGCCTAGCGGGGGATCCAGATACGCAGTATTGT. Translated, it gives CAWSVSLAGDPDTQYC.

The V call is TRBV30, the J call TRBJ2-3; 7 positions agree with TRBD1. J was trimmed by 4 bases and V by 1 base; bases with no gene match: 11. Germline V CDR1 and CDR2: GTSNPN, SVGIG (reference sequence). This CDR3 contains 16 residues. Here the CDR3 DNA reads TGTGCCTGGAGTGGTCGCGAGACAGGGCTTGCAGATACGCAGTATTTT. Its protein product is CAWSGRETGLADTQYF. The complete variable domain, with remaining parts taken from reference TRBV30 and TRBJ2-3, reads SQTIHQWPATLVQPVGSPLSLECTVEGTSNPNLYWYRQAAGRGLQLLFYSVGIGQISSEVPQNLSASRPQDRQFILSSKKLLLSDSGFYLCAWSGRETGLADTQYFGPGTRLTVL.

CDR3 in amino acids: CASSYGGNQETQFF. For the CDR3, the DNA is TGTGCCAGCAGTTACGGGGGGAACCAAGAGACCCAGTTCTTC. V is TRBV6-2 or TRBV6-3 and J is TRBJ2-1, with D possibly TRBD2 on 6 matching bases. Germline CDR1 is MNHEY and CDR2 is SVGEGT. V lost 2 bases, J lost 13 bases, and 18 bases lay in between. CDR3 length: 14 amino acids.

There are many counts of this clonotype. The chain employs TRBV12-3 or TRBV12-4 and TRBJ1-5; a possible D gene is TRBD1 (6 bases). The ends were cut back, 6 bases at V and 7 bases at J, with 10 bases in the middle. The CDR3 is 12 amino acids. The CDR3 DNA follows: TGTGCCAGCAGCGCAGGGGTACAGCCCCAGCATTTT. It translates to CASSAGVQPQHF.

This clonotype was seen ten or more times. This chain uses TRBV5-1 with TRBJ2-3, with D possibly being TRBD2 (5 bases). The germline V gene has CDR1 SGHRS and CDR2 YFSETQ. This CDR3 contains 15 residues. The V and J ends lost 4 bases and 4 bases respectively, with 16 bases between them. In nucleotides, the CDR3 is TGCGCCAGCAGCCAGCTACTAGTGGAGGCAGATACGCAGTATTTT. It specifies CASSQLLVEADTQYF.

This clonotype was observed many times. The chain employs TRBV20-1 and TRBJ2-5; TRBD2 aligns across 7 bases. The CDR3 runs to 14 residues. The trim removed 3 bases at V and 5 bases at J, leaving 9 bases unmatched. The germline V gene has CDR1 DFQATT and CDR2 SNEGSKA (reference sequence). CDR3 loop: CSASRLAVWETQYF. CDR3 nucleotide sequence: TGCAGTGCTAGTAGACTAGCCGTTTGGGAGACCCAGTACTTC.

This clonotype came up many times. V gene TRBV7-2 combines with J gene TRBJ2-7; TRBD1 might be the D (7 bases). This CDR3 has 14 residues. V was clipped by 5 bases and J by 8 bases, with 19 bases between them. The V gene's germline CDR1 is SGHTA and CDR2 FQGNSA. CDR3: CASSPGGTLGQQYF. In DNA form, the CDR3 reads TGTGCCAGCAGCCCAGGGGGGACCCTCGGGCAGCAGTACTTC.

The sample holds one count of this clonotype. The rearrangement links TRBV5-1 to TRBJ2-7; 8 bases match TRBD1. Germline trimming cut 5 bases from V and 10 bases from J; bases unmatched to any gene: 5. Germline CDR1 and CDR2: SGHRS and YFSETQ. The CDR3 runs to 11 residues. CDR3 in amino acids: CASSSGQVQYF. The CDR3 bases are TGCGCCAGCAGTTCGGGACAGGTCCAGTACTTC. The full variable domain, completed using reference TRBV5-1 and TRBJ2-7, is KAGVTQTPRYLIKTRGQQVTLSCSPISGHRSVSWYQQTPGQGLQFLFEYFSETQRNKGNFPGRFSGRQFSNSRSEMNVSTLELGDSALYLCASSSGQVQYFGPGTRLTVT.

This clonotype was seen many times. A much larger clone differs from this one at a single base, so this may be a read error. The rearrangement uses TRBV7-2 and TRBJ2-5; 8 nucleotides align to TRBD1. CDR3 length: 14 amino acids. Germline V lookup: CDR1 SGHTA, CDR2 FQGNSA. V lost 5 bases to trimming and J lost 1 base; unmatched junction nucleotides: 3. This chain's CDR3 is CASSRGQAQETQYF. DNA for the CDR3: TGTGCCAGCAGCAGGGGACAGGCCCAAGAGACCCAGTACTTC.

This clonotype occurred many times. The V and J genes are TRBV4-2 and TRBJ2-5; 8 bases fit TRBD2. Germline CDR1 and CDR2: LGHNA and YNFKEQ. The ends lost 1 base at V and 1 base at J; junction bases unmatched: 2. The CDR3 covers 15 residues. The chain's CDR3 is CASSQVAGGQETQYF. The CDR3 coding sequence is TGTGCCAGCAGCCAAGTTGCGGGGGGCCAAGAGACCCAGTACTTC.